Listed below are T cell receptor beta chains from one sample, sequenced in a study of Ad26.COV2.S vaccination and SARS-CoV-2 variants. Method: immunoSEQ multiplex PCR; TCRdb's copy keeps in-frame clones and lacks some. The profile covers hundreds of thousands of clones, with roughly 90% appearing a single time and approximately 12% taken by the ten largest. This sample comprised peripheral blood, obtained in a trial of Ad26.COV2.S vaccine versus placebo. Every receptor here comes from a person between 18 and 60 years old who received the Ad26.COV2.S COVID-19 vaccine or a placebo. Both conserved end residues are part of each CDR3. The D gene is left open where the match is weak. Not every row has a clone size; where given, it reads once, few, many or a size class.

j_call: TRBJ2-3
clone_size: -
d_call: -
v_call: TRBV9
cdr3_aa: CASSVVGDTQYF
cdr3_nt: TGTGCCAGCAGCGTAGTGGGGGATACGCAGTATTTT

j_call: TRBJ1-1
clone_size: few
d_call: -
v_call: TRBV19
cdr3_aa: CASSIQSTNTEAFF
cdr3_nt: TGTGCCAGTAGTATACAGAGTACGAACACTGAAGCTTTCTTT

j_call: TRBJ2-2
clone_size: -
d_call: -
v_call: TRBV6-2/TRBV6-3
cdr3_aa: CASSHPDKNTGELFF
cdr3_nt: TGTGCCAGCAGTCACCCCGACAAGAACACCGGGGAGCTGTTTTTT

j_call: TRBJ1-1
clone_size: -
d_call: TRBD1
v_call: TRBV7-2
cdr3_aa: CASSSHQGVRTEAFF
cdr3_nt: TGTGCCAGCAGCTCCCATCAGGGGGTAAGGACTGAAGCTTTCTTT

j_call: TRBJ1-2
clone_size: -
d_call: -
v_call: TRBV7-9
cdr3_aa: CASSLQGDGYTF
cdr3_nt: TGTGCCAGCAGCTTACAAGGGGACGGCTACACCTTC

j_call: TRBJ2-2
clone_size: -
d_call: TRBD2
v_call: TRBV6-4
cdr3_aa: CASSERGGNTGELFF
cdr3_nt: TGTGCCAGCAGTGAGCGGGGGGGAAACACCGGGGAGCTGTTTTTT

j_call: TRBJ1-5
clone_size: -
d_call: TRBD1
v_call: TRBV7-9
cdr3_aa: CASSLSDRGNQPQHF
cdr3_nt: TGTGCCAGCAGCTTATCGGACAGGGGGAATCAGCCCCAGCATTTT

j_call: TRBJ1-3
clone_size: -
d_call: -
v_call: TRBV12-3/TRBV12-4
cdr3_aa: CASRVPVGNTIYF
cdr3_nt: TGTGCCAGCAGGGTCCCTGTTGGAAACACCATATATTTT

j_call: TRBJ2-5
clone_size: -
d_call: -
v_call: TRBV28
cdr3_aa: CASKEYQETQYF
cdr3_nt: TGTGCCAGCAAAGAGTACCAAGAGACCCAGTACTTC

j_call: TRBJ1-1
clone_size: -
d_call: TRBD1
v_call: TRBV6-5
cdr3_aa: CASPSQGQVNTEAFF
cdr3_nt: TGTGCCAGCCCCTCACAGGGACAGGTGAACACTGAAGCTTTCTTT